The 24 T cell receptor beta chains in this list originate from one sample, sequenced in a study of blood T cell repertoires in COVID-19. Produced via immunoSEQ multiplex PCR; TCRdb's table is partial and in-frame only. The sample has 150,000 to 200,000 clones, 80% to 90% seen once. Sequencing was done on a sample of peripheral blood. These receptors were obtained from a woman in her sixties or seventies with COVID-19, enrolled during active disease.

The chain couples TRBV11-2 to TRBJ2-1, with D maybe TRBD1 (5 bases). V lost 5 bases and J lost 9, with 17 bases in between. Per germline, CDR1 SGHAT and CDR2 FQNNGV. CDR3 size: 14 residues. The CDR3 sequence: CASSPEGWGSEQFF. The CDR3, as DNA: TGTGCCAGCAGCCCAGAAGGGTGGGGCAGTGAGCAGTTCTTC.

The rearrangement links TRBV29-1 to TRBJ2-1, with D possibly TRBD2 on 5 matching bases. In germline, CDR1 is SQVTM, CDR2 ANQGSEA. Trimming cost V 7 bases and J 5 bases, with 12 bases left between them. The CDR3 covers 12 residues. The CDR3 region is CSETPGNNEQFF. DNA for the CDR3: TGCAGCGAGACCCCCGGGAACAATGAGCAGTTCTTC.

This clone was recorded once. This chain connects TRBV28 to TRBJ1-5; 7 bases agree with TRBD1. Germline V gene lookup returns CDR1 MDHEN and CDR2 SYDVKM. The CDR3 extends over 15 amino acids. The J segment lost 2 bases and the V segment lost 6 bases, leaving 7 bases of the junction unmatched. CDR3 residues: CASSLQGKGNQPQHF. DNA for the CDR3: TGTGCCAGCAGCCTACAGGGGAAGGGCAATCAGCCCCAGCATTTT.

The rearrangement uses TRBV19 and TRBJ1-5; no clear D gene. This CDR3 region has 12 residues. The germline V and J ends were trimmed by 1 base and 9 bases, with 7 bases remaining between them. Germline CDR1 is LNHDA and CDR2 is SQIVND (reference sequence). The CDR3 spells CASSIATGPQHF. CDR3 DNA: TGTGCCAGTAGTATAGCCACGGGGCCCCAGCATTTT.

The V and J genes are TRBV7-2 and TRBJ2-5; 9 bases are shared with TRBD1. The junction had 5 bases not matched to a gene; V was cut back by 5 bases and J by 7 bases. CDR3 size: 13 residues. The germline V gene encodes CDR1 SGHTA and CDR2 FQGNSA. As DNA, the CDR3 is TGTGCCAGCAGCGGACAGGGGACAGGGACCCAGTACTTC. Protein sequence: CASSGQGTGTQYF.

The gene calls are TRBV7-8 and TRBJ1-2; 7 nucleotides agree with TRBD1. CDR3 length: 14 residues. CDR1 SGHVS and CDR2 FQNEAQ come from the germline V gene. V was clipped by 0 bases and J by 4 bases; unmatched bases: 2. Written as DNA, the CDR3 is TGTGCCAGCAGCTTAGCGGGACAGAGCTATGGCTACACCTTC. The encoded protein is CASSLAGQSYGYTF.

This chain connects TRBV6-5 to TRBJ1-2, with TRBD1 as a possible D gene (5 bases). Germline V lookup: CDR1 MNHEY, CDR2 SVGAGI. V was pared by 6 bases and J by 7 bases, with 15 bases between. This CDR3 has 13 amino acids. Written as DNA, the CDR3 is TGTGCCAGCAGACCCCAGGGAAGGAGTGGCTACACCTTC. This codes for CASRPQGRSGYTF.

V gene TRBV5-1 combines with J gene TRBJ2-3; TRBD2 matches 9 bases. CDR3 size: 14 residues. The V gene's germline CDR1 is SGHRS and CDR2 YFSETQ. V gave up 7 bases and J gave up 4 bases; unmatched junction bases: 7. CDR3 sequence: CASGIAGAADTQYF. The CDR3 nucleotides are TGCGCCAGCGGAATAGCGGGAGCGGCAGATACGCAGTATTTT.

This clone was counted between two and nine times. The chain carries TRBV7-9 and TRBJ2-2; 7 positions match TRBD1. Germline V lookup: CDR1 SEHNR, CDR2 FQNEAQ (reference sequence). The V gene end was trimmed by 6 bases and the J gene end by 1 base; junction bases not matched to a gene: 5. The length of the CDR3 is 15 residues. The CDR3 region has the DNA TGTGCCAGCAGTTGGACAGGCAAGAACACCGGGGAGCTGTTTTTT. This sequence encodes CASSWTGKNTGELFF.

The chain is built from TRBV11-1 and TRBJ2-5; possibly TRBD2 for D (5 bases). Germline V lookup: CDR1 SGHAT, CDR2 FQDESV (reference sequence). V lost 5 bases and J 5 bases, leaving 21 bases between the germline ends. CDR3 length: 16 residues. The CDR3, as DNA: TGTGCCAGCAGCCAGCGGACCCCTACCCTCGTGGAGACCCAGTACTTC. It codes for CASSQRTPTLVETQYF.

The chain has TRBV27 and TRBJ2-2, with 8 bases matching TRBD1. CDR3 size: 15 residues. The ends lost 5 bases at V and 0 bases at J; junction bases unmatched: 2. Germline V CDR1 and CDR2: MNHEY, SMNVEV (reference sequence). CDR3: CASSLQGANTGELFF. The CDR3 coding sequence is TGTGCCAGCAGTCTACAGGGGGCGAACACCGGGGAGCTGTTTTTT.

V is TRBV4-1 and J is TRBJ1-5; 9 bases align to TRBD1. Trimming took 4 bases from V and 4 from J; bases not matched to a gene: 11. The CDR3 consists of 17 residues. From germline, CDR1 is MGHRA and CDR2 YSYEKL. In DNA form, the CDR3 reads TGCGCCAGCAGCCGGGGGTTGGGGACAGGGATTAATCAGCCCCAGCATTTT. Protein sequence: CASSRGLGTGINQPQHF.

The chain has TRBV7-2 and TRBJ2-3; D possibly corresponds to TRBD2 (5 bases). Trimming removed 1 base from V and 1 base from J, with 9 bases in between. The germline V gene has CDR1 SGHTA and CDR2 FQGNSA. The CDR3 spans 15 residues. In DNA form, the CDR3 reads TGTGCCAGCAGCTTAGGGACTTTACGCACAGATACGCAGTATTTT. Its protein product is CASSLGTLRTDTQYF.

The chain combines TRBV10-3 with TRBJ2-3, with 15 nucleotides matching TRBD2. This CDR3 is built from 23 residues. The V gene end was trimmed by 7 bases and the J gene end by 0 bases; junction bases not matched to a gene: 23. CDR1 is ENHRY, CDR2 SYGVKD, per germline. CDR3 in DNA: TGTGCCATCAAAGTGCAGGGGTCAGGAGGGGGACTAGCGGGAGGCCGTAGCACAGATACGCAGTATTTT. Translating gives CAIKVQGSGGGLAGGRSTDTQYF.

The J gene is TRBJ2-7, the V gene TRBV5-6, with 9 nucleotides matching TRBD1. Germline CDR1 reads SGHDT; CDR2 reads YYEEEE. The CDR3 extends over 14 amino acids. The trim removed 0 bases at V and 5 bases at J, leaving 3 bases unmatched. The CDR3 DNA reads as TGTGCCAGCAGCTTGGAGGGACAGGGAGACGAGCAGTACTTC. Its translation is CASSLEGQGDEQYF.

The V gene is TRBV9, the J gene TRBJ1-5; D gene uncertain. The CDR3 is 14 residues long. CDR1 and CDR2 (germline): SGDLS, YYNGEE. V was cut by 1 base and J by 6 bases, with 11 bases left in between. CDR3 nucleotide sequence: TGTGCCAGCAGCGTAAGCGGGGAGAGTCAGCCCCAGCATTTT. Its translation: CASSVSGESQPQHF.

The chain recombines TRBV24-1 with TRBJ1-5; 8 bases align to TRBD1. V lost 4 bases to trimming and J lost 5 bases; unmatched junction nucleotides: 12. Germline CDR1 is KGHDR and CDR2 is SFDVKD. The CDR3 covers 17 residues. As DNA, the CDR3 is TGTGCCACCAGTGAGCGTACAGGGGGTATCAATGATCAGCCCCAGCATTTT. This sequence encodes CATSERTGGINDQPQHF.

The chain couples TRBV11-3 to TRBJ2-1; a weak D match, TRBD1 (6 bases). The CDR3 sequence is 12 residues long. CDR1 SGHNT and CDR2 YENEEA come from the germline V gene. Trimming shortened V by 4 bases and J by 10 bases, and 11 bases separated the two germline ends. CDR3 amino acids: CASSSRQAEQFF. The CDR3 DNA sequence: TGTGCCAGCAGCTCCCGACAGGCAGAGCAGTTCTTC.

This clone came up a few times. This CDR3 is CASSQDGSRVEKLFF. The CDR3 bases are TGTGCCAGCAGCCAAGATGGGAGCCGTGTTGAAAAACTGTTTTTT. This chain links TRBV4-2 with TRBJ1-4, with D unresolved. This CDR3 has 15 residues. CDR1 is LGHNA, CDR2 YNFKEQ, per germline. The ends were cut back, 0 bases at V and 7 bases at J, with 12 bases in the middle.

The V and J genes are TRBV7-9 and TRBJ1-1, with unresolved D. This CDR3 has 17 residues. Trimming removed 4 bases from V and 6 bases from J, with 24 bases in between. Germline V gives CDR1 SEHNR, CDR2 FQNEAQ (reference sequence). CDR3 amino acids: CASSSLTDLESGAEAFF. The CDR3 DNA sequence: TGTGCCAGCAGCTCCCTTACTGATTTAGAGTCGGGTGCTGAAGCTTTCTTT.

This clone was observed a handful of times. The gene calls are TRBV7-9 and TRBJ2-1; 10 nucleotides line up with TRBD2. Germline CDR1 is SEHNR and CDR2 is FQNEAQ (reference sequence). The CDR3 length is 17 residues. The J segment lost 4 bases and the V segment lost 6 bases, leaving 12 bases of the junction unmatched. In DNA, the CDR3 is TGTGCCAGCAGACGTCCATCCGGGACTAGCGCATACAATGAGCAGTTCTTC. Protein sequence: CASRRPSGTSAYNEQFF. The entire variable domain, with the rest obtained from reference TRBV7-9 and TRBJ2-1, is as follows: DTGVSQNPRHKITKRGQNVTFRCDPISEHNRLYWYRQTLGQGPEFLTYFQNEAQLEKSRLLSDRFSAERPKGSFSTLEIQRTEQGDSAMYLCASRRPSGTSAYNEQFFGPGTRLTVL.

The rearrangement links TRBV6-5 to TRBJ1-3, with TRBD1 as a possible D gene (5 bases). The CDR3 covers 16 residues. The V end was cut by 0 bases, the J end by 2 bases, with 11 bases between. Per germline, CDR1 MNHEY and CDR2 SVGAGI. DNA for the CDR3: TGTGCCAGCAGTTACTCGAACGGGGGGGCTGGAAACACCATATATTTT. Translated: CASSYSNGGAGNTIYF.

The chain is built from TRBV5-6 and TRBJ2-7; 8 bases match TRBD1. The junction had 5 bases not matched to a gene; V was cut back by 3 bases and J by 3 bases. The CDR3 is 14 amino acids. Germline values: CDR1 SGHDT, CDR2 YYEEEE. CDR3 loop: CASSYPDRDYEQYF. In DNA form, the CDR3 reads TGTGCCAGCAGCTACCCGGACAGGGACTACGAGCAGTACTTC.

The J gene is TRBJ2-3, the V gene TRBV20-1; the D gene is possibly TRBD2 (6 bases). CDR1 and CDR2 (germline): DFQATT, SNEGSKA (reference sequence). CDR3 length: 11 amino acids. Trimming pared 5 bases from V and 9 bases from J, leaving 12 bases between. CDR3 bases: TGCAGTGCTCCATGGGGGGACACGCAGTATTTT. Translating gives CSAPWGDTQYF.